This T cell receptor (beta chain) was profiled in a study of T cells after yellow fever vaccination. Study details: With SMART-Seq v4 Ultra Low Input, the fractions containing low cell numbers were prepared.

Making TCR cDNA involved 5'RACE template switching, which added UMIs and a universal primer site. TCRdb itself ran the 5' RACE reads through MiXCR, one entry per CDR3 protein. The sample has over 200,000 distinct CDR3 sequences; less than 7.5% are singletons. This clonotype was seen ten or more times. A junction end diverges from the germline sequence, so it may reflect a read error. This CDR3 has 15 amino acids. From germline, CDR1 is SGHTA and CDR2 FQGNSA. The gene calls are TRBV7-2 and TRBJ2-7; TRBD2 is a possible D gene (5 bases). The sequencing used CD4+ T cells sorted from PBMCs, collected on the day of the yellow fever booster vaccination. This sequence originates from a man aged 30-40 years who received the YFV17D yellow fever vaccine. The CDR3 nucleotides are TGTGCCAGCAGTTTAGGCGGACGGGGCTCCTACGAGCAGTACTTC. It translates to CASSLGGRGSYEQYF.